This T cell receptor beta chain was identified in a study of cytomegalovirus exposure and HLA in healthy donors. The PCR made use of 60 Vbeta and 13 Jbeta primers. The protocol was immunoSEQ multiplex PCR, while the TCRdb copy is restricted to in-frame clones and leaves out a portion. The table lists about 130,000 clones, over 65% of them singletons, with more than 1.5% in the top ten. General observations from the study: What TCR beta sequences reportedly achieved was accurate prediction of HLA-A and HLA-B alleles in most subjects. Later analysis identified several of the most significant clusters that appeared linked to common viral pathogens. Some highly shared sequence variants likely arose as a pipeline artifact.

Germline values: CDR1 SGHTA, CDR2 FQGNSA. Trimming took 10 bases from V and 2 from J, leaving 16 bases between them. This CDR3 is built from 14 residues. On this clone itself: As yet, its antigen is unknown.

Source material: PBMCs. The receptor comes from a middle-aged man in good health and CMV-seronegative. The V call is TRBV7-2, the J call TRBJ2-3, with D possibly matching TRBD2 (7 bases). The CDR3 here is CATLVGGDTDTQYF. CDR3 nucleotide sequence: TGTGCCACGCTCGTAGGGGGGGACACAGATACGCAGTATTTT.